Listed below are T cell receptor beta chains from one sample, sequenced in a study of cytomegalovirus exposure and HLA in healthy donors. TCRdb keeps only in-frame clones here, not all; method: immunoSEQ multiplex PCR. The data contain fewer than 120,000 clones, about 92% of them seen just once; the ten biggest clones take up about 1.9%. Sequenced sample: PBMCs. These receptors were collected from a woman aged 18-30 years in good health and CMV-seronegative. CDR3s include the opening cysteine and the closing phenylalanine or tryptophan. Each record gives: clone size, V gene, J gene, D gene, CDR3 protein, CDR3 DNA. The D gene is left open where the match is weak. Clone size is shown for a subset of rows, as once, few, many or a class of expanded clone.

once	TRBV6-1	TRBJ2-1	TRBD2	CASSLAGGPNEQFF	TGTGCCAGCAGCCTAGCGGGGGGGCCAAATGAGCAGTTCTTC
.	TRBV19	TRBJ2-3	TRBD2	CASSISSSGIYTDTQYF	TGTGCCAGTAGTATCAGTTCTAGCGGGATTTACACAGATACGCAGTATTTT
.	TRBV29-1	TRBJ2-3	TRBD2	CSVRRTSGRADTQYF	TGCAGCGTTAGAAGGACTAGCGGGAGGGCAGATACGCAGTATTTT
.	TRBV7-3	TRBJ1-1	.	CASSLNHVPSGEAFF	TGTGCCAGCAGCTTAAATCACGTACCGTCCGGTGAAGCTTTCTTT
.	TRBV27	TRBJ2-2	.	CASSLAGITGELFF	TGTGCCAGCAGTTTAGCCGGTATCACCGGGGAGCTGTTTTTT
.	TRBV7-6	TRBJ2-1	.	CASSLEGFGVNEQFF	TGTGCCAGCAGCTTAGAGGGCTTCGGGGTGAATGAGCAGTTCTTC
.	TRBV30	TRBJ1-3	.	CAWSKDSFLSGNTIYF	TGTGCCTGGAGTAAGGACAGTTTTCTCTCTGGAAACACCATATATTTT
.	TRBV28	TRBJ2-7	.	CASRPEKRVYEQYF	TGTGCCAGCAGACCCGAAAAGAGGGTATACGAGCAGTACTTC
once	TRBV4-1	TRBJ1-5	TRBD1	CASSRGTGGDQPQHF	TGCGCCAGCAGCCGTGGGACAGGGGGCGATCAGCCCCAGCATTTT
.	TRBV19	TRBJ2-2	.	CASSIGDRIPNTGELFF	TGTGCCAGTAGTATAGGAGACAGAATACCAAACACCGGGGAGCTGTTTTTT
.	TRBV18	TRBJ1-5	.	CASSPASGAGQPQHF	TGTGCCAGCTCACCCGCCTCAGGGGCGGGCCAGCCCCAGCATTTT
.	TRBV5-1	TRBJ2-7	TRBD2	CASSLVLAGVLSEQYF	TGCGCCAGCAGCTTGGTACTAGCGGGAGTTCTTAGCGAGCAGTACTTC
.	TRBV29-1	TRBJ2-1	TRBD2	CSVDLFSGGLNEQFF	TGCAGCGTTGACCTTTTTAGCGGGGGCTTGAATGAGCAGTTCTTC
.	TRBV19	TRBJ2-7	TRBD1	CASTPEGQGAEEQYF	TGTGCCAGTACTCCCGAGGGACAGGGGGCGGAAGAGCAGTACTTC
.	TRBV4-3	TRBJ1-1	TRBD1	CASSHLPGQGDTEAFF	TGCGCCAGCAGCCACCTCCCGGGACAGGGTGACACTGAAGCTTTCTTT
.	TRBV28	TRBJ1-6	.	CASAQGNNSPLHF	TGTGCCAGCGCCCAGGGGAATAATTCACCCCTCCACTTT
.	TRBV27	TRBJ2-2	TRBD1	CASSRDRRNTGELFF	TGTGCCAGCAGTCGGGACAGGAGGAACACCGGGGAGCTGTTTTTT
.	TRBV7-7	TRBJ2-1	.	CASSPGRDPYNEQFF	TGTGCTAGCAGCCCCGGGCGGGACCCTTACAATGAGCAGTTCTTC
few	TRBV6-5	TRBJ2-7	.	CASKVQVNSYEQYF	TGTGCCAGCAAGGTCCAGGTGAACTCCTACGAGCAGTACTTC
.	TRBV2	TRBJ2-7	TRBD1	CASSGRGQSTEQYF	TGTGCCAGCAGTGGACGGGGACAGTCTACCGAGCAGTACTTC
.	TRBV18	TRBJ2-2	TRBD1	CASSPPDRADTGELFF	TGTGCCAGCTCACCACCGGACAGGGCGGACACCGGGGAGCTGTTTTTT
.	TRBV28	TRBJ1-5	.	CASSSLRGNQPQHF	TGTGCCAGCAGTTCCCTCAGGGGAAACCAGCCCCAGCATTTT
once	TRBV18	TRBJ2-5	.	CASSPRAETQYF	TGTGCCAGCTCACCGAGGGCGGAGACCCAGTACTTC
.	TRBV9	TRBJ2-1	TRBD2	CASSVDPPAGGLTDEQFF	TGTGCCAGCAGCGTAGATCCTCCGGCGGGGGGGCTGACGGATGAGCAGTTCTTC
once	TRBV5-1	TRBJ2-7	.	CASRARGREETYEQYF	TGCGCCAGCAGGGCTAGGGGTCGTGAGGAAACCTACGAGCAGTACTTC
.	TRBV6-5	TRBJ1-1	.	CASSYRGNTEAFF	TGTGCCAGCAGTTATAGGGGGAACACTGAAGCTTTCTTT
.	TRBV19	TRBJ2-1	TRBD1	CASSIGQGFVLDNEQFF	TGTGCCAGTAGTATAGGACAGGGTTTTGTTTTAGACAATGAGCAGTTCTTC
.	TRBV7-3	TRBJ2-5	.	CASSQTIQETQYF	TGTGCCAGCAGCCAGACAATCCAAGAGACCCAGTACTTC
once	TRBV29-1	TRBJ1-2	.	CSVAKANYGYTF	TGCAGCGTAGCTAAAGCTAACTATGGCTACACCTTC
.	TRBV18	TRBJ1-2	.	CASSPPDITRGYTF	TGTGCCAGCTCACCACCGGACATAACAAGGGGCTACACCTTC
.	TRBV15	TRBJ2-7	.	CATSRQGWSSYEQYF	TGTGCCACCAGCAGACAGGGATGGAGCTCCTACGAGCAGTACTTC
.	TRBV5-1	TRBJ1-4	.	CASSSRPTDEKLFF	TGCGCCAGCAGCTCCCGACCGACAGATGAAAAACTGTTTTTT
.	TRBV27	TRBJ2-1	.	CASSLRGAEQFF	TGTGCCAGCAGTTTACGCGGGGCTGAGCAGTTCTTC
.	TRBV5-5	TRBJ2-7	TRBD1	CASIRDRASRSSYEQYF	TGTGCCAGCATACGGGACAGGGCCTCCAGGAGCTCCTACGAGCAGTACTTC
.	TRBV6-5	TRBJ1-1	TRBD1	CASSYGTASGNTEAFF	TGTGCCAGCAGTTACGGGACAGCAAGCGGGAACACTGAAGCTTTCTTT
.	TRBV4-1	TRBJ1-2	.	CASSQVGGLSNYGYTF	TGCGCCAGCAGCCAAGTGGGGGGACTTTCTAACTATGGCTACACCTTC
.	TRBV29-1	TRBJ2-1	.	CSVEDQYNEQFF	TGCAGCGTTGAAGATCAATACAATGAGCAGTTCTTC
.	TRBV6-5	TRBJ2-7	.	CASSYSNLAHEQYF	TGTGCCAGCAGTTACTCGAATCTAGCCCACGAGCAGTACTTC
.	TRBV7-2	TRBJ2-2	.	CASSLARSGELFF	TGTGCCAGCAGCTTAGCGCGGAGCGGGGAGCTGTTTTTT
few	TRBV2	TRBJ2-7	.	CASSELAAQYF	TGTGCCAGCAGTGAATTAGCCGCGCAGTACTTC
.	TRBV25-1	TRBJ2-1	.	CASSFSRTYNEQFF	TGTGCCAGCAGTTTCTCCAGAACCTACAATGAGCAGTTCTTC
.	TRBV6-5	TRBJ1-5	TRBD1	CASSYSRTGGRSQHF	TGTGCCAGCAGTTACTCCAGGACAGGGGGTAGGTCCCAGCATTTT
.	TRBV5-5	TRBJ1-5	TRBD1	CASSTRDRGHQPQHF	TGTGCCAGCAGCACCCGGGACAGGGGGCACCAGCCCCAGCATTTT
once	TRBV28	TRBJ1-2	.	CASSSPPSPYGYTF	TGTGCCAGCAGTTCACCACCTAGTCCCTATGGCTACACCTTC
.	TRBV2	TRBJ2-7	.	CASKVGALLSYEQYF	TGTGCCAGCAAAGTTGGGGCGCTCTTATCCTACGAGCAGTACTTC
.	TRBV7-2	TRBJ2-6	TRBD1	CASSLWDRNSGANVLTF	TGTGCCAGCAGCTTATGGGACAGAAACTCTGGGGCCAACGTCCTGACTTTC
few	TRBV25-1	TRBJ1-6	.	CASSEGGTYSPLHF	TGTGCCAGCAGTGAGGGGGGGACATACTCACCCCTCCACTTT
.	TRBV19	TRBJ2-1	.	CASRPAGSSYNEQFF	TGTGCCAGTAGACCCGCGGGTTCCTCCTACAATGAGCAGTTCTTC
once	TRBV7-3	TRBJ1-1	.	CASSPQGWGEVTEAFF	TGTGCCAGCAGCCCCCAAGGGTGGGGGGAGGTAACTGAAGCTTTCTTT